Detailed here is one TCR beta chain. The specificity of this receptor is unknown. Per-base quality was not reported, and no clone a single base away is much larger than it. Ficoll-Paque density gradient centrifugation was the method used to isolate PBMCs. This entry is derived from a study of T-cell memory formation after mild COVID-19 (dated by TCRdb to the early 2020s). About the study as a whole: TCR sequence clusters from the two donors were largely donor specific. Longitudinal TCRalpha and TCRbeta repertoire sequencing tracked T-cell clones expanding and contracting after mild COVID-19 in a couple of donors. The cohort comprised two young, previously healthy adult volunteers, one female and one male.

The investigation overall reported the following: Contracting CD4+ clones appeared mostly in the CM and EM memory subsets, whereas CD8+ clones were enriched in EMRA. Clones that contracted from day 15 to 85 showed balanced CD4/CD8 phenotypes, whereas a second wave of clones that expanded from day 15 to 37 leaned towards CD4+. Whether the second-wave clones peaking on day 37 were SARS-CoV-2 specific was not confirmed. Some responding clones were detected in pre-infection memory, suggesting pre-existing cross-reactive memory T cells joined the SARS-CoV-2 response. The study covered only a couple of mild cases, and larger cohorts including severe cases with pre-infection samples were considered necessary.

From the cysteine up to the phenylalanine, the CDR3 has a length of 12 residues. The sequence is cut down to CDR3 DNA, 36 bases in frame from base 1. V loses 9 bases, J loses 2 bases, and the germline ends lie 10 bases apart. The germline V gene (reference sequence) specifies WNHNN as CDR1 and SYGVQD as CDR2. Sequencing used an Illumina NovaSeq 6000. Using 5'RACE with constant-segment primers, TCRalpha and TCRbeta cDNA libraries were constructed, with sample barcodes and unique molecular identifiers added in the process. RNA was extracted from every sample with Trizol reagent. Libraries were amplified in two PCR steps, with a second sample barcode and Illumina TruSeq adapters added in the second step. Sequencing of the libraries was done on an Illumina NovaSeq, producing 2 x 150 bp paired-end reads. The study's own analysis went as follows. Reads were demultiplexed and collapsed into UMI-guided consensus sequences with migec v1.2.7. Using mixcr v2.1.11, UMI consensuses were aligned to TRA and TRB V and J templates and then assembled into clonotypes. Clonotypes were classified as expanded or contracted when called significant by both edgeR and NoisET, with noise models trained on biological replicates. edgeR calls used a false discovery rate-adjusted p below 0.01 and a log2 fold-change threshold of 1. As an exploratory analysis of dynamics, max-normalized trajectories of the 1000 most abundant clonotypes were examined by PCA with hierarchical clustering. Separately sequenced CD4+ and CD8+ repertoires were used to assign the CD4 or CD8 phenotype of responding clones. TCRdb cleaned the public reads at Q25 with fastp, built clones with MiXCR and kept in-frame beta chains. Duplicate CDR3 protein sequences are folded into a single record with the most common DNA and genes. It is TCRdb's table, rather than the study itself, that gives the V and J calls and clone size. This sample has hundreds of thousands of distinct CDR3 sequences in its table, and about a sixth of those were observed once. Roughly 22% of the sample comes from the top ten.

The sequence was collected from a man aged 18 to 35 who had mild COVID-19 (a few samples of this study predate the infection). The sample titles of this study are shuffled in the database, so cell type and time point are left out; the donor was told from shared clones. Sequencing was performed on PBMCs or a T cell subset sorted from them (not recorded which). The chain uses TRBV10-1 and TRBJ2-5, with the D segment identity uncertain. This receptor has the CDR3 CARSVRQETQYF. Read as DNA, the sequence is TGCGCCAGATCTGTAAGGCAAGAGACCCAGTACTTC.